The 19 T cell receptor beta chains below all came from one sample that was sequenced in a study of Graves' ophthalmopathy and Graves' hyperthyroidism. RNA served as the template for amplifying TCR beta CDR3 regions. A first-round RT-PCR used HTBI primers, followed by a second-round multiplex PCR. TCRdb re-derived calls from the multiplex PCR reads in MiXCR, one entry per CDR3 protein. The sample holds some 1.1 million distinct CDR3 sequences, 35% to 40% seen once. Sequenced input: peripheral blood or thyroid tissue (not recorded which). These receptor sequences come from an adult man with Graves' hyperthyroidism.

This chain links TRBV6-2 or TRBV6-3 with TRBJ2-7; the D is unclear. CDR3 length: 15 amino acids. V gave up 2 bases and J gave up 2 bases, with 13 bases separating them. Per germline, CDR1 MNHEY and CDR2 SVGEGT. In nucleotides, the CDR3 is TGTGCCAGCAGTTACCACCTCCTAAACCCCTACGAGCAGTACTTC. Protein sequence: CASSYHLLNPYEQYF.

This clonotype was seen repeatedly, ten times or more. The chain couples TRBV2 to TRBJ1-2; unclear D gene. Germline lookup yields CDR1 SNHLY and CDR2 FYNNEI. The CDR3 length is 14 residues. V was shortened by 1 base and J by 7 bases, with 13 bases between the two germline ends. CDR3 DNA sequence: TGTGCCAGCAGTGAAGGACCGGCGGCCCGTGGCTACACCTTC. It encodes CASSEGPAARGYTF.

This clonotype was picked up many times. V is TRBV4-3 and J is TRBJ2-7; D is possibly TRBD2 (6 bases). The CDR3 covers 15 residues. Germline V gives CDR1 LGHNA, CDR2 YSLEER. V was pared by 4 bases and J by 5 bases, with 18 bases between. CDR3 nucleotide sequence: TGCGCCAGCAGCCCCCGGGACGACACTAGCCACGAGCAGTACTTC. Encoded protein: CASSPRDDTSHEQYF.

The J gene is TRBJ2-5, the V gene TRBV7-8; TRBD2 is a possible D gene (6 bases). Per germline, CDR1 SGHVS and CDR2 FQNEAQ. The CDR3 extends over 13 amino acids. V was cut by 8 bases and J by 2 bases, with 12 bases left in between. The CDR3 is CASVGREQETQYF. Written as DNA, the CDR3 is TGTGCCAGCGTAGGGCGGGAACAAGAGACCCAGTACTTC.

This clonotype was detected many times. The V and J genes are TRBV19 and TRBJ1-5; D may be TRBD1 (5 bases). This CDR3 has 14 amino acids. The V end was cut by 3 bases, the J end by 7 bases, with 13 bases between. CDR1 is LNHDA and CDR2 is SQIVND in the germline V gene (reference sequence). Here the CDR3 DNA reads TGTGCCAGTAGTATCCCCCAGGGCCGCCAGCCCCAGCATTTT. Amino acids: CASSIPQGRQPQHF.

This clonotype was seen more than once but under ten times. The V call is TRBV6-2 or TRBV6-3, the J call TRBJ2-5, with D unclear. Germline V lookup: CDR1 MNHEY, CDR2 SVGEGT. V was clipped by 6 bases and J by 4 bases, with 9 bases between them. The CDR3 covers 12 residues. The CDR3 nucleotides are TGTGCCAGCAGCCACGTAACAGAGACCCAGTACTTC. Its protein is CASSHVTETQYF.

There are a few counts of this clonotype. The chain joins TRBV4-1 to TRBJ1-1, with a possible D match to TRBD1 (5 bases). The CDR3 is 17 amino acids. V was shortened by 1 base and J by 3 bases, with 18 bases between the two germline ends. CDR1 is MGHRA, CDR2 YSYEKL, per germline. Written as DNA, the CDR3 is TGCGCCAGCAGCCAAGGGGGCAGAGGCGTGTGGGACACTGAAGCTTTCTTT. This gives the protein CASSQGGRGVWDTEAFF.

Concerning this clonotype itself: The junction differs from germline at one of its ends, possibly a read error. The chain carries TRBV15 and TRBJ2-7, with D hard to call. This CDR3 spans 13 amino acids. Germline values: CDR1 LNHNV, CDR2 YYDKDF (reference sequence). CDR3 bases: TGTGCCACCAGCAGGGGCAACTCCTGCGAGCAGTACTTC. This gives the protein CATSRGNSCEQYF. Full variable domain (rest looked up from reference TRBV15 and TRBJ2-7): DAMVIQNPRYQVTQFGKPVTLSCSQTLNHNVMYWYQQKSSQAPKLLFHYYDKDFNNEADTPDNFQSRRPNTSFCFLDIRSPGLGDTAMYLCATSRGNSCEQYFGPGTRLTVT.

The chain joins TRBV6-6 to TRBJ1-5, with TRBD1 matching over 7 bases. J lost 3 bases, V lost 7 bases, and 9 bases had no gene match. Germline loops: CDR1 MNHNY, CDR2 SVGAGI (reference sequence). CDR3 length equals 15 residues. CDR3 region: CASTNRGEANQPQHF. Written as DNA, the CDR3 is TGTGCCAGCACCAACAGGGGAGAGGCCAATCAGCCCCAGCATTTT.

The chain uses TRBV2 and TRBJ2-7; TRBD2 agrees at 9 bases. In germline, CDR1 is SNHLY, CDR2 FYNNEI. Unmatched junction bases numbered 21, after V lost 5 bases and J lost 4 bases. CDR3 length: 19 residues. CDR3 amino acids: CASSLAMEGAGGPTYEQYF. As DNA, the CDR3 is TGTGCCAGCAGTTTAGCGATGGAGGGGGCGGGAGGGCCTACTTACGAGCAGTACTTC.

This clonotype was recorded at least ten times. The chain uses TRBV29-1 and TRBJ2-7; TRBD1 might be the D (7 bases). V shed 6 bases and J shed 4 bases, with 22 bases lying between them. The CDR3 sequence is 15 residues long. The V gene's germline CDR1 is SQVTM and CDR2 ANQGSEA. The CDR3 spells CSVVQGMTRGYEQYF. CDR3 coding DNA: TGCAGCGTAGTACAGGGGATGACTAGAGGATACGAGCAGTACTTC.

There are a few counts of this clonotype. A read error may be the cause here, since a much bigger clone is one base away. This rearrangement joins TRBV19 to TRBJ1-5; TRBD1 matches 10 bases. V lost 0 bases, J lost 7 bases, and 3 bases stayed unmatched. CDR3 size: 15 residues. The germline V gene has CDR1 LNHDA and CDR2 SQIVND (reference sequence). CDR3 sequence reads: CASSIETGGGQPQHF. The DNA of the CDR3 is TGTGCCAGTAGTATAGAGACAGGGGGCGGACAGCCCCAGCATTTT.

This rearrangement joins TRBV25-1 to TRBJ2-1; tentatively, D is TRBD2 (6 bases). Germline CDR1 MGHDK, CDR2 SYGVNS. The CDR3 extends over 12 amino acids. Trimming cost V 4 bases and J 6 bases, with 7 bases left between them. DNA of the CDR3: TGTGCCAGCAGTGTCGGGGGCAATGAGCAGTTCTTC. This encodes CASSVGGNEQFF.

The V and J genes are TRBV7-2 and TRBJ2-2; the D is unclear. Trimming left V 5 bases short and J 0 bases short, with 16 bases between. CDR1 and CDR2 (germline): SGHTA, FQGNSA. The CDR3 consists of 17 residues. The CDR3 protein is CASSIPVPGANTGELFF. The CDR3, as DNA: TGTGCCAGCAGCATACCCGTTCCAGGAGCGAACACCGGGGAGCTGTTTTTT.

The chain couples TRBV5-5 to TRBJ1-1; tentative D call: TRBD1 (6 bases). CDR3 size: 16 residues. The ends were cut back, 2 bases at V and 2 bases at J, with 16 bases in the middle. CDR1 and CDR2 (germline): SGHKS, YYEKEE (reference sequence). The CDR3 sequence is CASSLFWTALNTEAFF. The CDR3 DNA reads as TGTGCCAGCAGCTTATTTTGGACAGCCCTTAACACTGAAGCTTTCTTT.

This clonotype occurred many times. This CDR3 is CSAPGLALQETQYF. The CDR3, as DNA: TGCAGTGCTCCGGGACTAGCGCTTCAAGAGACCCAGTACTTC. The chain carries TRBV20-1 and TRBJ2-5, with 10 bases aligning to TRBD2. Germline-derived CDR1 and CDR2 are DFQATT and SNEGSKA (reference sequence). Trimming removed 5 bases from V and 2 bases from J; junction bases left unmatched: 5. This CDR3 comprises 14 residues.

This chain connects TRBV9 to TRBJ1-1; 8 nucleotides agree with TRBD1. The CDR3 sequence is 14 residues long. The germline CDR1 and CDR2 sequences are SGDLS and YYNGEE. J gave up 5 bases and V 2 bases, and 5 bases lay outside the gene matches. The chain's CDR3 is CASSVDRVGTEAFF. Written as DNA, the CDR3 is TGTGCCAGCAGCGTGGACAGGGTGGGAACTGAAGCTTTCTTT.

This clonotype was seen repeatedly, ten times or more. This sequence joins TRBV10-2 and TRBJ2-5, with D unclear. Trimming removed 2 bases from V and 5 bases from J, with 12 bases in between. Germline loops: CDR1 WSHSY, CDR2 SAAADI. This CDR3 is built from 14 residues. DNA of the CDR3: TGCGCCAGCAGTGAGGAGAATGTCGGGGAGACCCAGTACTTC. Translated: CASSEENVGETQYF.

The CDR3 DNA follows: TGTGCCAGCAGTCCCCCGGGACAGGGTTCCGAGCAGTACTTC. Its translation is CASSPPGQGSEQYF. This rearrangement joins TRBV12-3 or TRBV12-4 to TRBJ2-7; 9 bases agree with TRBD1. The CDR3 loop spans 14 amino acids. The trim removed 5 bases at V and 6 bases at J, leaving 8 bases unmatched.